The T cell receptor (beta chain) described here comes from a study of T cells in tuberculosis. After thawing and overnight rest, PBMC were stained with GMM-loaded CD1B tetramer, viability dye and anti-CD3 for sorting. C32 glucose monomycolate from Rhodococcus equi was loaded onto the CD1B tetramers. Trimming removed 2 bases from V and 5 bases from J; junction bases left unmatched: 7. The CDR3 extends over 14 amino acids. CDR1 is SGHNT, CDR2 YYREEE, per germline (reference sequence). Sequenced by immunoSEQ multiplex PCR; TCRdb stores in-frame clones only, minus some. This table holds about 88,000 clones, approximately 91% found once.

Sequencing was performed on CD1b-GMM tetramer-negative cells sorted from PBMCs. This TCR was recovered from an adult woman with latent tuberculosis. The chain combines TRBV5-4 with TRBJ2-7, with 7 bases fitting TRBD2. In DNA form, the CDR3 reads TGTGCCAGCAGCTTAAAGACTAGCCGGGACGAGCAGTACTTC. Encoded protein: CASSLKTSRDEQYF. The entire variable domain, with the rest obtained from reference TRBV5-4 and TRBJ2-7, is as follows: ETGVTQSPTHLIKTRGQQVTLRCSSQSGHNTVSWYQQALGQGPQFIFQYYREEENGRGNFPPRFSGLQFPNYSSELNVNALELDDSALYLCASSLKTSRDEQYFGPGTRLTVT.